This T cell receptor beta chain appears in the sequencing data of a study of cytomegalovirus exposure and HLA in healthy donors. There are 12 residues in the CDR3. The germline CDR1 and CDR2 sequences are SNHLY and FYNNEI. Trimming left V 11 bases short and J 3 bases short, with 14 bases between. 60 Vbeta and 13 Jbeta primers were used in PCR. Method: immunoSEQ multiplex PCR; TCRdb's copy keeps in-frame clones and lacks some. The sample carries tens of thousands of clones, roughly 69% recorded once. Specimen: PBMCs. The clonotype originates from a woman aged 30 to 39 in good health and CMV-seronegative. The chain recombines TRBV2 with TRBJ2-7; possible D gene TRBD1, 6 bases. The CDR3 DNA sequence: TGTGCCGGAACAGGGTTAGACTACGAGCAGTACTTC. Protein: CAGTGLDYEQYF.